Below are 22 T cell receptor beta chains sequenced from a single sample in a study of Graves' ophthalmopathy and Graves' hyperthyroidism. Amplification of the TCR beta CDR3 regions used RNA transcripts (as template). First-round RT-PCR employed HTBI primers, with a second-round multiplex PCR after it. TCRdb reprocessed the multiplex PCR reads via MiXCR and lists one record per CDR3 protein. The sample yields 400,000 to 450,000 distinct CDR3 sequences, approximately 21% seen once. The sample taken for sequencing was peripheral blood. The receptors originated from a woman younger than 30 with stable Graves' hyperthyroidism.

This clonotype has a count of ten or more. This chain joins TRBV19 and TRBJ2-2; D is ambiguous. Germline values: CDR1 LNHDA, CDR2 SQIVND (reference sequence). This CDR3 is 13 amino acids long. V lost 5 bases and J 4 bases, leaving 8 bases between the germline ends. DNA of the CDR3: TGTGCCAGTAGTTTTACTTCCACCGGGGAGCTGTTTTTT. This sequence encodes CASSFTSTGELFF.

This clonotype was detected ten times or more. This chain joins TRBV30 and TRBJ1-5; D gene uncertain. The CDR3 contains 13 residues. Germline-derived CDR1 and CDR2 are GTSNPN and SVGIG (reference sequence). The V end was cut by 2 bases, the J end by 4 bases, with 9 bases between. This chain's CDR3 is CAWSSRMNQPQHF. The CDR3 DNA sequence: TGTGCCTGGAGTTCCCGGATGAATCAGCCCCAGCATTTT.

This clonotype was seen at least ten times. The chain employs TRBV2 and TRBJ1-1, with a weak D call TRBD1 (5 bases). This CDR3 spans 11 amino acids. Germline V lookup: CDR1 SNHLY, CDR2 FYNNEI. With 10 bases removed from V and 7 bases from J, the gap between germline ends came to 13 bases. CDR3 bases: TGTGCCACCCGGACACCCGATGAAGCTTTCTTT. Its translation is CATRTPDEAFF.

Comments on this clonotype: A much larger clonotype is one base distant, so this may be a read error. In this CDR3 the conserved last residue, phenylalanine or tryptophan, is missing, so a read error is likely. The rearrangement links TRBV5-6 to TRBJ2-7; maybe TRBD1 (7 bases). There are 18 residues in the CDR3. Trimming shortened V by 5 bases and J by 0 bases, and 24 bases separated the two germline ends. CDR1 and CDR2 from the germline V gene are SGHDT and YYEEEE. The CDR3 loop is CASSPRGDIRGFSYEQYY. The DNA for the CDR3 is TGTGCCAGCAGTCCCCGCGGGGACATCAGGGGGTTCTCCTACGAGCAGTACTAC.

The table lists this clonotype with many counts. V and J are TRBV28 and TRBJ2-7; D perhaps matches TRBD1 (7 bases). The CDR3 runs to 14 residues. Germline V gene data show CDR1 as MDHEN and CDR2 as SYDVKM. V lost 4 bases to trimming and J lost 3 bases, with 13 bases between them. CDR3 amino acids: CASSSPGGLYEQYF. The DNA for the CDR3 is TGTGCCAGCAGTTCTCCAGGGGGACTCTACGAGCAGTACTTC.

This sequence joins TRBV25-1 and TRBJ2-2, with 11 bases that match TRBD1. Trimming cost V 4 bases and J 2 bases; bases outside gene matches: 6. CDR1 and CDR2 (germline): MGHDK, SYGVNS. This CDR3 is built from 17 residues. The CDR3 DNA sequence: TGTGCCAGCAGTGCATTGGGACAGGGGGGAAACACCGGGGAGCTGTTTTTT. Protein: CASSALGQGGNTGELFF.

The chain has TRBV6-5 and TRBJ1-6; no reliable D call. The germline V gene encodes CDR1 MNHEY and CDR2 SVGAGI. This CDR3 has 14 amino acids. V was cut by 0 bases and J by 7 bases, with 7 bases left in between. The CDR3 spells CASSYSATNSPLHF. Written as DNA, the CDR3 is TGTGCCAGCAGTTACTCGGCTACCAATTCACCCCTCCACTTT.

The V call is TRBV5-1, the J call TRBJ1-1; TRBD1 agrees at 10 bases. The CDR3 spans 15 residues. Germline-derived CDR1 and CDR2 are SGHRS and YFSETQ. The J segment lost 5 bases and the V segment lost 3 bases, leaving 7 bases of the junction unmatched. The CDR3 loop is CASSSTRTGGTEAFF. CDR3 DNA: TGCGCCAGCAGCTCAACACGGACAGGGGGGACTGAAGCTTTCTTT.

In its sample, this clonotype was seen a few times. The J gene is TRBJ2-5, the V gene TRBV9, with TRBD2 matching 9 bases. V was pared by 0 bases and J by 4 bases, with 4 bases of the junction left unmatched. The CDR3 length is 15 residues. In germline, CDR1 is SGDLS, CDR2 YYNGEE. The CDR3, as DNA: TGTGCCAGCAGCGTAGGCGGGGGGGCCGCAGAGACCCAGTACTTC. Amino acid sequence: CASSVGGGAAETQYF.

In this sample, this clonotype turned up many times. This chain links TRBV6-1 with TRBJ2-3; 9 bases line up with TRBD2. The CDR3 contains 15 residues. Germline values: CDR1 MNHNS, CDR2 SASEGT. Germline trimming cut 4 bases from V and 2 bases from J; bases unmatched to any gene: 4. The CDR3 region is CASSGLAGTTDTQYF. The CDR3 DNA reads as TGTGCCAGCAGTGGGCTAGCGGGAACCACAGATACGCAGTATTTT.

A note on this clonotype: No conserved phenylalanine or tryptophan is present at the end of the CDR3, so a read error is the likely explanation. It is unclear where the CDR3 begins or ends on the DNA, so no DNA is shown, and the CDR3 is as TCRdb lists it. The V call is TRBV12-3 or TRBV12-4, the J call TRBJ2-2. The CDR3 length is 15 residues, termini included. The CDR3 is CASSLVGDGPGELCV.

This clonotype showed up many times. The chain joins TRBV6-5 to TRBJ1-2; maybe TRBD1 (6 bases). Germline assignment: CDR1 MNHEY and CDR2 SVGAGI. The ends were cut back, 1 base at V and 4 bases at J, with 10 bases in the middle. The CDR3 length is 14 residues. Written as DNA, the CDR3 is TGTGCCAGCAGTTACTTACCAGGGGTCTATGGCTACACCTTC. It translates to CASSYLPGVYGYTF.

This clonotype was found many times. The V gene is TRBV2, the J gene TRBJ1-2; D unresolved. The germline V gene has CDR1 SNHLY and CDR2 FYNNEI. Trimming took off 3 bases at V and 0 bases at J, with 5 bases between the two ends. The length of the CDR3 is 13 residues. DNA of the CDR3: TGTGCCAGCAGTGATGTAGCTAACTATGGCTACACCTTC. This sequence encodes CASSDVANYGYTF.

Comments on this clonotype: Relative to the germline gene, one junction end is altered; a read error may explain this. CDR3 loop: CAISWAAPGNTIYF. Here the CDR3 DNA reads TGTGCCATCAGTTGGGCCGCGCCTGGAAACACCATATATTTT. The rearrangement joins TRBV12-3 or TRBV12-4 to TRBJ1-3; D is unresolved. The CDR3 spans 14 residues.

V usage is TRBV3-1 and J usage is TRBJ1-1; 7 nucleotides match TRBD1. Unmatched junction bases numbered 8, after V lost 6 bases and J lost 7 bases. This CDR3 has 13 residues. From germline, CDR1 is LGHDT and CDR2 YNNKEL (reference sequence). CDR3 sequence (DNA): TGTGCCAGCAGTAAGATTGGGACAGATGAAGCTTTCTTT. Protein: CASSKIGTDEAFF.

Ten or more counts support this clonotype. The V and J genes are TRBV20-1 and TRBJ2-5, with 11 bases lining up with TRBD1. V lost 1 base and J lost 1; bases outside the gene matches: 2. The CDR3 has 15 amino acids. Germline V gives CDR1 DFQATT, CDR2 SNEGSKA (reference sequence). The CDR3 is CSARGGQGVQETQYF. The CDR3 DNA follows: TGCAGTGCTAGAGGGGGACAGGGGGTCCAAGAGACCCAGTACTTC.

This clonotype was counted at least ten times. This sequence joins TRBV20-1 and TRBJ2-7; 10 nucleotides agree with TRBD2. The trim removed 3 bases at V and 6 bases at J, leaving 5 bases unmatched. Per the germline V gene, CDR1 is DFQATT and CDR2 is SNEGSKA (reference sequence). This CDR3 is built from 13 residues. The CDR3 DNA follows: TGCAGTGCTAGTCTAGCGGGAGCTCGCGAGCAGTACTTC. It yields the protein CSASLAGAREQYF.

This clonotype was detected ten times or more. The V call is TRBV20-1, the J call TRBJ2-5; perhaps TRBD2 as D (6 bases). The germline CDR1 and CDR2 sequences are DFQATT and SNEGSKA (reference sequence). The CDR3 has 12 residues. V lost 7 bases and J 0 bases, leaving 9 bases between the germline ends. The DNA for the CDR3 is TGCAGTGTAGAGCGGGACCAAGAGACCCAGTACTTC. Its translation: CSVERDQETQYF.

Many counts were recorded for this clonotype. The chain combines TRBV4-1 with TRBJ1-6; TRBD1 matches at 8 bases. This CDR3 has 15 residues. Germline CDR1 reads MGHRA; CDR2 reads YSYEKL. Trimming took 4 bases from V and 6 from J; bases not matched to a gene: 5. Here the CDR3 reads CASSLTGDANSPLHF. CDR3 in DNA: TGCGCCAGCAGCCTGACAGGGGATGCTAATTCACCCCTCCACTTT.

In this sample, this clonotype turned up many times. This chain joins TRBV29-1 and TRBJ2-5; maybe TRBD2 (6 bases). Germline CDR1 reads SQVTM; CDR2 reads ANQGSEA. This CDR3 is built from 12 residues. V was shortened by 4 bases and J by 4 bases, with 10 bases between the two germline ends. The CDR3 is CSVAGLRETQYF. For the CDR3, the DNA is TGCAGCGTTGCGGGACTGCGAGAGACCCAGTACTTC.

The chain couples TRBV10-3 to TRBJ2-5; 9 positions match TRBD2. The CDR3 has 15 residues. V lost 4 bases and J lost 5; bases outside the gene matches: 8. Germline values: CDR1 ENHRY, CDR2 SYGVKD. CDR3 coding DNA: TGTGCCATCAGTGGGAGCGGGAGGTTTACGGAGACCCAGTACTTC. It encodes CAISGSGRFTETQYF.

This clonotype was observed many times. The chain recombines TRBV20-1 with TRBJ2-2, with 13 bases lining up with TRBD2. Trimming removed 0 bases from V and 7 bases from J; junction bases left unmatched: 5. Germline V gene data show CDR1 as DFQATT and CDR2 as SNEGSKA (reference sequence). This CDR3 comprises 16 residues. Here the CDR3 reads CSARDRTSGSGGELFF. CDR3 nucleotide sequence: TGCAGTGCTAGAGATCGGACTAGCGGGAGTGGCGGGGAGCTGTTTTTT.